Given below is one T cell receptor (beta chain) in context. Antigen: not known. Germline V lookup: CDR1 SEHNR, CDR2 FQNEAQ (reference sequence). The CDR3 contains 15 residues. V gave up 1 base and J gave up 2 bases; unmatched junction bases: 2. Sequencing libraries made from TCR beta cDNA carried unique molecular identifiers. TCRdb re-derived calls from the PCR reads in MiXCR, one entry per CDR3 protein. This sample yields about 770,000 distinct CDR3 sequences, of which about 43% are seen a single time; roughly 5.2% belongs to the top ten. The record originates from a study of post-analysis software for immune sequencing data. Findings and limits, study-wide: With TRBV5-6, TRBV5-1 and TRBV20-1 included, about 5 TRBV segments were more frequent in patients than in controls. Same-batch preparations were strongly co-clustered by F measure.

This TCR was recovered from a girl aged 10-17 years with multiple sclerosis. The sequencing input was blood. The chain joins TRBV7-9 to TRBJ2-1, with 7 bases identical to TRBD2. DNA of the CDR3: TGTGCCAGCAGCTTAGTGGCGGGAGCCTACAATGAGCAGTTCTTC. Its protein is CASSLVAGAYNEQFF.